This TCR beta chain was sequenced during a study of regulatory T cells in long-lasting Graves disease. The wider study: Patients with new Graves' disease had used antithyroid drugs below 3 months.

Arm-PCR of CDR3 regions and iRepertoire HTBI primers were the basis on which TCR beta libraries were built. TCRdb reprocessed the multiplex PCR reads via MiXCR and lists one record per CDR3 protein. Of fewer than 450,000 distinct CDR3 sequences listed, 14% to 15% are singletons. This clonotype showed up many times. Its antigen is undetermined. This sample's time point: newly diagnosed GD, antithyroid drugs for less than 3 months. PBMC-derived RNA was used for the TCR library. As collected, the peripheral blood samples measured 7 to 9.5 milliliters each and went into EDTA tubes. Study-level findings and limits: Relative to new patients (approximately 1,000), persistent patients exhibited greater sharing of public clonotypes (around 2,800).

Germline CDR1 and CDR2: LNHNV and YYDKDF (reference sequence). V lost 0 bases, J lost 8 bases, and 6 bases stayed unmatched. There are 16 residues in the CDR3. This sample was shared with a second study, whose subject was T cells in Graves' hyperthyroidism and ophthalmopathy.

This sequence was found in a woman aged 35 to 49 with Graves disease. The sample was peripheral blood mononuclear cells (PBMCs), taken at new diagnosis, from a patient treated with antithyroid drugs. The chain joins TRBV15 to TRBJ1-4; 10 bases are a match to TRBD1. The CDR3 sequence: CATSREGTGDLEKLFF. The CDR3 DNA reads TGTGCCACCAGCAGAGAAGGGACAGGGGACTTAGAAAAACTGTTTTTT.